This entry lists 30 T cell receptor beta chains sequenced from one sample in a study of breast tumors, draining lymph nodes, adjacent tissues. Breast cancer patients provided tissue from their axillary draining lymph nodes. TCRdb called the multiplex PCR reads again in MiXCR, with one record for every CDR3 protein. The table includes 200,000 to 250,000 distinct CDR3 sequences, roughly 32% detected once. The sequencing input was axillary lymph node tissue. These receptors all stem from a female donor with breast cancer. Some clones in this sample may be carry-over from other donors' samples.

V is TRBV5-5 and J is TRBJ2-3; 13 positions agree with TRBD2. The V gene end was trimmed by 5 bases and the J gene end by 6 bases; junction bases not matched to a gene: 6. Germline lookup yields CDR1 SGHKS and CDR2 YYEKEE (reference sequence). The CDR3 length is 15 residues. CDR3 region: CASRVGLAGTDTQYF. In DNA form, the CDR3 reads TGTGCCAGCAGGGTGGGACTAGCGGGAACGGATACGCAGTATTTT. The whole variable domain, remainder taken from reference TRBV5-5 and TRBJ2-3, is DAGVTQSPTHLIKTRGQQVTLRCSPISGHKSVSWYQQVLGQGPQFIFQYYEKEERGRGNFPDRFSARQFPNYSSELNVNALLLGDSALYLCASRVGLAGTDTQYFGPGTRLTVL.

As to this clonotype: Being one base from a much bigger clone, this may be a read error. The chain uses TRBV19 and TRBJ2-5; D ambiguous. CDR1 is LNHDA and CDR2 is SQIVND in the germline V gene (reference sequence). V lost 3 bases to trimming and J lost 4 bases, with 15 bases between them. CDR3 size: 15 residues. The CDR3 DNA reads as TGTGCCAGTAGTATTCTCGGCGATTGGGGAGAGACCCAGTACTTC. Protein sequence: CASSILGDWGETQYF. The variable domain in full, completed from reference TRBV19 and TRBJ2-5, reads DGGITQSPKYLFRKEGQNVTLSCEQNLNHDAMYWYRQDPGQGLRLIYYSQIVNDFQKGDIAEGYSVSREKKESFPLTVTSAQKNPTAFYLCASSILGDWGETQYFGPGTRLLVL.

The V and J genes are TRBV29-1 and TRBJ1-1; tentatively, D is TRBD1 (6 bases). The V end lost 1 base, the J end lost 4 bases, and 13 bases lay between the germline ends. Germline CDR1 is SQVTM and CDR2 is ANQGSEA. The CDR3 covers 14 residues. Written as DNA, the CDR3 is TGCAGCGTTGAAGGGGGGGGGGCTTCCACTGAAGCTTTCTTT. Encoded protein: CSVEGGGASTEAFF.

This clonotype was observed many times. The V gene is TRBV5-6, the J gene TRBJ2-2; 8 bases match TRBD1. The CDR3 is 17 amino acids. CDR1 is SGHDT, CDR2 YYEEEE, per germline. V was clipped by 1 base and J by 3 bases; unmatched bases: 8. The CDR3 DNA sequence: TGTGCCAGCAGCTTGCTCGGACAGGGCCTGTACACCGGGGAGCTGTTTTTT. Its translation: CASSLLGQGLYTGELFF.

This clonotype occurred many times. The genes are TRBV29-1 and TRBJ2-1, with 14 positions matching TRBD2. Germline CDR1 SQVTM, CDR2 ANQGSEA. This CDR3 spans 17 amino acids. V shed 4 bases, J shed 8 bases, and the junction held 13 bases outside the gene matches. In DNA, the CDR3 is TGCAGCGTTGGGGTGAGACTAGCGGGAGGGCCGCGGGATGAGCAGTTCTTC. Protein sequence: CSVGVRLAGGPRDEQFF.

This clonotype turned up a few times. A much larger clone is a single base away; this may be a read error. V gene TRBV5-5 combines with J gene TRBJ2-5, with 8 bases fitting TRBD1. After removal of 4 bases from V and 4 bases from J, the junction contained 9 bases not matched to a gene. The CDR3 sequence is 15 residues long. Germline CDR1 reads SGHKS; CDR2 reads YYEKEE (reference sequence). CDR3 protein: CASSGGQAVGETQYF. The CDR3 DNA is TGTGCCAGCAGCGGGGGACAGGCTGTAGGAGAGACCCAGTACTTC.

This chain uses TRBV11-2 with TRBJ2-1; TRBD2 matches 11 bases. The CDR3 extends over 15 amino acids. Germline V CDR1 and CDR2: SGHAT, FQNNGV. The CDR3 loop is CASDELAGGHNEQFF. The DNA for the CDR3 is TGTGCGTCAGATGAGCTAGCGGGGGGCCACAATGAGCAGTTCTTC.

The chain uses TRBV19 and TRBJ1-5, with D unclear. Per germline, CDR1 LNHDA and CDR2 SQIVND (reference sequence). This CDR3 is 15 amino acids long. Trimming shortened V by 1 base and J by 3 bases, and 10 bases separated the two germline ends. The DNA of the CDR3 is TGTGCCAGTAGTATAGGTACGGCCCTCAATCAGCCCCAGCATTTT. It codes for CASSIGTALNQPQHF.

This clonotype has at least ten counts. The genes are TRBV3-1 and TRBJ2-7, with D perhaps matching TRBD1 or TRBD2 (5 bases each). This CDR3 is 15 amino acids long. V was trimmed by 0 bases and J by 0 bases, leaving 9 bases between them. Looked up from germline, CDR1 is LGHDT and CDR2 is YNNKEL (reference sequence). The CDR3 reads CASSQEGTVSYEQYF. The CDR3 nucleotides are TGTGCCAGCAGCCAAGAGGGGACGGTCTCCTACGAGCAGTACTTC.

The V gene is TRBV2, the J gene TRBJ2-7; TRBD2 is a possible D gene (5 bases). V was cut by 8 bases and J by 5 bases, with 10 bases left in between. Germline V gives CDR1 SNHLY, CDR2 FYNNEI. The CDR3 covers 11 residues. CDR3 bases: TGTGCCAGCGGGAGTACCCACGAGCAGTACTTC. Residues: CASGSTHEQYF.

To note about this clonotype: One end of the junction is discordant with germline, which a read error may explain. This sequence joins TRBV2 and TRBJ1-6, with D possibly TRBD1 on 6 matching bases. Germline V gives CDR1 SNHLY, CDR2 FYNNEI. CDR3 length: 16 residues. The DNA for the CDR3 is TGTGCCAGCAGTCCCGAGGATGGGGGCTATAATTCTCCCCTCCACTTT. The encoded protein is CASSPEDGGYNSPLHF.

This clonotype appeared a single time. A much bigger clone sits one base away, suggesting this may be a read error. The chain couples TRBV6-5 to TRBJ2-1; 10 bases match TRBD1. The CDR3 loop spans 19 amino acids. Germline V lookup: CDR1 MNHEY, CDR2 SVGAGI. CDR3 coding DNA: TGTGCCAGCAGTCACTCCCGGGACAGGGGTTTGGGCACCAACAATGAGCAGTTCTTC. Its translation is CASSHSRDRGLGTNNEQFF.

This clonotype occurred many times. V and J are TRBV6-5 and TRBJ2-1; no firm D call. The CDR3 runs to 16 residues. The V gene lost 8 bases and the J gene lost 6 bases, with 23 bases spanning the gap. CDR1 is MNHEY, CDR2 SVGAGI, per germline. As DNA, the CDR3 is TGTGCCAGCGGACGTACCGGGCCTCAAGGGTCCAATGAGCAGTTCTTC. Translating gives CASGRTGPQGSNEQFF.

This clonotype was counted many times. The chain joins TRBV5-1 to TRBJ1-6; D gene unclear. This CDR3 has 18 amino acids. The V end was cut by 2 bases, the J end by 1 base, with 16 bases between. Germline V lookup: CDR1 SGHRS, CDR2 YFSETQ. CDR3 in DNA: TGCGCCAGCAGCTTAACCGGGATAGCTCGGTCCTATAATTCACCCCTCCACTTT. Protein product: CASSLTGIARSYNSPLHF.

This clonotype was observed at least ten times. The V and J genes are TRBV9 and TRBJ2-7, with TRBD2 identical over 11 bases. Germline CDR1 and CDR2: SGDLS and YYNGEE. The CDR3 covers 15 residues. J was trimmed by 6 bases and V by 3 bases; bases with no gene match: 8. The CDR3 DNA follows: TGTGCCAGCAGCGGGGGACTAGCGGTTACGGCCGAGCAGTACTTC. Translation: CASSGGLAVTAEQYF.

This clonotype occurred many times. This rearrangement joins TRBV6-1 to TRBJ2-7; TRBD1 agrees at 8 bases. From germline, CDR1 is MNHNS and CDR2 SASEGT. The V gene end was trimmed by 6 bases and the J gene end by 4 bases; junction bases not matched to a gene: 5. CDR3 length: 13 amino acids. The CDR3 DNA reads as TGTGCCAGCAGGTTGGGACAGGAATACGAGCAGTACTTC. This sequence encodes CASRLGQEYEQYF.

This clonotype was seen just once. The chain links TRBV2 to TRBJ1-3; TRBD1 matches at 9 bases. After removal of 6 bases from V and 0 bases from J, the junction contained 3 bases not matched to a gene. The CDR3 is made up of 15 amino acids. From germline, CDR1 is SNHLY and CDR2 FYNNEI. The CDR3 here is CASSRDRVSGNTIYF. The CDR3 DNA follows: TGTGCCAGCAGCCGGGACAGGGTCTCTGGAAACACCATATATTTT. The full variable domain, rest sourced from reference TRBV2 and TRBJ1-3, is EPEVTQTPSHQVTQMGQEVILRCVPISNHLYFYWYRQILGQKVEFLVSFYNNEISEKSEIFDDQFSVERPDGSNFTLKIRSTKLEDSAMYFCASSRDRVSGNTIYFGEGSWLTVV.

This clonotype came up many times. The chain carries TRBV5-1 and TRBJ2-2; D remains ambiguous. Germline values: CDR1 SGHRS, CDR2 YFSETQ. V gave up 1 base and J gave up 4 bases, with 5 bases separating them. The CDR3 is made up of 13 amino acids. CDR3 DNA: TGCGCCAGCAGCTTGTGGATCACCGGGGAGCTGTTTTTT. Residues: CASSLWITGELFF.

This clonotype was detected ten times or more. V and J are TRBV4-2 and TRBJ1-2, with D tentatively TRBD1 (5 bases). The ends were cut back, 0 bases at V and 5 bases at J, with 25 bases in the middle. Germline CDR1 reads LGHNA; CDR2 reads YNFKEQ. This CDR3 region has 19 residues. Written as DNA, the CDR3 is TGTGCCAGCAGCCAAGAAGCGCAGGGCCAATCGTGGCTGACGTATGGCTACACCTTC. Protein product: CASSQEAQGQSWLTYGYTF.

This clonotype came up many times. V usage is TRBV7-2 and J usage is TRBJ2-7; D perhaps matches TRBD2 (6 bases). The V gene's germline CDR1 is SGHTA and CDR2 FQGNSA. V lost 4 bases and J 2 bases, leaving 15 bases between the germline ends. The CDR3 contains 15 residues. The CDR3 sequence: CASSSGGTGTYEQYF. The DNA of the CDR3 is TGTGCCAGCAGCTCCGGCGGGACCGGCACCTACGAGCAGTACTTC.

A word on this clonotype: This may be a read error: a much more frequent sequence differs by one nucleotide. The conserved phenylalanine or tryptophan normally closing the CDR3 is absent here, so this likely arose from a read error. The limits of the CDR3 on the DNA are not certain, so only TCRdb's listed CDR3 is given. The chain employs TRBV14 and TRBJ2-5; the table gives TRBD1 as D, unverified against the DNA. A total of 13 residues make up the CDR3, ends included. In germline, CDR1 is SGHDN, CDR2 FVKESK. The CDR3 spells CASSPEGPETRYS.

The sample holds many counts of this clonotype. The V and J genes are TRBV7-3 and TRBJ2-5, with 10 bases matching TRBD2. CDR1 is SGHTA and CDR2 is FQGTGA in the germline V gene. V lost 4 bases to trimming and J lost 5 bases; unmatched junction nucleotides: 4. CDR3 size: 14 residues. The CDR3 loop is CASSSSGSRETQYF. The CDR3 DNA reads as TGTGCCAGCAGCTCTAGCGGGAGTCGGGAGACCCAGTACTTC.

The rearrangement links TRBV6-2 or TRBV6-3 to TRBJ2-3, with 9 bases aligning to TRBD2. The CDR3 has 14 residues. Per germline, CDR1 MNHEY and CDR2 SVGEGT. Unmatched junction bases numbered 11, after V lost 5 bases and J lost 11 bases. The CDR3 DNA reads as TGTGCCAGCAGTCAATCTAGCGGGATAGGTGAGCAGTATTTT. This gives the protein CASSQSSGIGEQYF.

There are many counts of this clonotype. The CDR3 DNA sequence: TGTGCCAGCAGCTTAGTCCTAGCGAACACCGGGGAGCTGTTTTTT. Translating gives CASSLVLANTGELFF. V gene TRBV11-2 combines with J gene TRBJ2-2; D gene unclear. The CDR3 is made up of 15 amino acids. The V and J ends lost 1 base and 0 bases respectively, with 6 bases between them. Germline V gene sequence: CDR1 SGHAT, CDR2 FQNNGV. Together with reference TRBV11-2 and TRBJ2-2, the CDR3 gives the full variable domain: EAGVAQSPRYKIIEKRQSVAFWCNPISGHATLYWYQQILGQGPKLLIQFQNNGVVDDSQLPKDRFSAERLKGVDSTLKIQPAKLEDSAVYLCASSLVLANTGELFFGEGSRLTVL.

J is TRBJ1-2 and V is TRBV20-1; TRBD1 aligns across 8 bases. Trimming removed 5 bases from V and 3 bases from J; junction bases left unmatched: 17. The germline V gene encodes CDR1 DFQATT and CDR2 SNEGSKA (reference sequence). The CDR3 runs to 17 residues. The CDR3 DNA follows: TGCAGTGCTTCCGACAGGGACAGGAGAAAGACGGACTATGGCTACACCTTC. Encoded protein: CSASDRDRRKTDYGYTF.

This chain joins TRBV9 and TRBJ2-7, with 10 bases lining up with TRBD2. Matching the DNA end better, TRBJ2-1 makes the J call doubtful. There are 15 residues in the CDR3. Germline V CDR1 and CDR2: SGDLS, YYNGEE. CDR3 nucleotides: TGTGCCATCGAGCGGGAGGGCCAGGCGTACAATGAGCAGTTCTTC. Protein: CAIEREGQAYNEQFF.

Many counts were recorded for this clonotype. V is TRBV3-1 and J is TRBJ2-4, with D maybe TRBD2 (6 bases). CDR1 and CDR2 (germline): LGHDT, YNNKEL (reference sequence). The CDR3 spans 13 residues. Trimming left V 7 bases short and J 0 bases short, with 7 bases between. The CDR3 loop reads CASTGVAKNIQYF. CDR3 nucleotides: TGTGCCAGCACGGGAGTAGCCAAAAACATTCAGTACTTC.

J is TRBJ1-2 and V is TRBV20-1, with D perhaps matching TRBD1 (5 bases). The CDR3 totals 15 residues. Germline CDR1 DFQATT, CDR2 SNEGSKA (reference sequence). V was trimmed by 3 bases and J by 2 bases, leaving 16 bases between them. CDR3: CSARNPTDYNYGYTF. The CDR3 nucleotides are TGCAGTGCTAGGAACCCGACAGACTACAACTATGGCTACACCTTC.

The table lists this clonotype with many counts. The chain recombines TRBV4-3 with TRBJ1-4; a weak D match, TRBD1 (6 bases). CDR3 length: 16 residues. Germline V gene lookup returns CDR1 LGHNA and CDR2 YSLEER. Trimming pared 0 bases from V and 7 bases from J, leaving 15 bases between. The CDR3 loop reads CASSQEGAGRGEKLFF. The CDR3 region has the DNA TGCGCCAGCAGCCAAGAGGGGGCGGGGAGGGGTGAAAAACTGTTTTTT.

Notes on this clonotype: This may be a read error: a much more frequent sequence differs by one nucleotide. This chain joins TRBV3-1 and TRBJ1-2; the D gene is possibly TRBD1 (5 bases). The CDR3 is made up of 16 amino acids. Germline loops: CDR1 LGHDT, CDR2 YNNKEL (reference sequence). This CDR3 reads CPSSQDRGREGSGYTF. The CDR3, as DNA: TGTCCCAGCAGCCAAGATCGGGGCAGGGAGGGTAGCGGCTACACCTTC.